A single sample gave rise to the 12 T cell receptor beta chains below, sequenced in a study of CD8+CD57+ T cells in acquired aplastic anemia. Researchers used genomic DNA as the template to profile TCR beta VDJ and CDR3. TCRdb re-called the reads through MiXCR, storing one row per CDR3 protein. The data contain around 130,000 distinct CDR3 sequences, 48% of them singletons. The sequencing input was sorted CD4+, CD8+, or CD8+CD57+ T cells (not recorded which) from PBMCs. These receptors came from a human donor in good health, serving as a control.

The V gene is TRBV10-1, the J gene TRBJ2-3; unclear D gene. The CDR3 spans 14 residues. Germline V lookup: CDR1 WNHNN, CDR2 SYGVQD (reference sequence). Deletions cut 6 bases from V and 5 bases from J, with 15 bases between. CDR3 nucleotide sequence: TGCGCCAGCAGCCTCCGGGTGGGTAGAGATACGCAGTATTTT. It is translated as CASSLRVGRDTQYF.

The chain couples TRBV20-1 to TRBJ1-2; 9 bases match TRBD1. Germline assignment: CDR1 DFQATT and CDR2 SNEGSKA (reference sequence). The CDR3 runs 14 residues. Germline trimming cut 5 bases from V and 7 bases from J; bases unmatched to any gene: 11. The CDR3: CSADNPGQGGGYTF. Here the CDR3 DNA reads TGCAGTGCTGATAATCCGGGACAGGGTGGTGGCTACACCTTC.

As concerns this clonotype: The junction does not match germline at one end; this may be a read error. This chain connects TRBV12-3 or TRBV12-4 to TRBJ1-1; D uncertain. The CDR3 has 15 amino acids. CDR3 nucleotides: TGTGCCAGCACCATAACGAGCCCTGGGGTCACTGAAGCTTCCTTT. This encodes CASTITSPGVTEASF.

The rearrangement uses TRBV7-9 and TRBJ1-6; D may be TRBD1 (6 bases). Per germline, CDR1 SEHNR and CDR2 FQNEAQ (reference sequence). V gave up 1 base and J gave up 10 bases, with 11 bases separating them. The CDR3 sequence is 14 residues long. DNA for the CDR3: TGTGCCAGCAGCTTAGGGACAGATCGGTCACCCCTCCACTTT. The encoded protein is CASSLGTDRSPLHF.

The CDR3 nucleotides read TGTGCCAGCAGCTTAGGAAGGGGCCAGGGGCCTGAAGCTTTCTTT. It codes for CASSLGRGQGPEAFF. The chain combines TRBV5-5 with TRBJ1-1, with D maybe TRBD1 (6 bases). The CDR3 loop spans 15 amino acids. Trimming stripped 2 bases from V and 6 bases from J, with 17 bases between. Germline CDR1 and CDR2: SGHKS and YYEKEE (reference sequence).

The rearrangement uses TRBV15 and TRBJ1-6, with no clear D. The V and J ends lost 3 bases and 8 bases respectively, with 17 bases between them. CDR1 LNHNV and CDR2 YYDKDF come from the germline V gene (reference sequence). There are 16 residues in the CDR3. CDR3 nucleotide sequence: TGTGCCACCAGCAGGGGAGGTCGACGGGCCGATTCACCCCTCCACTTT. Its protein is CATSRGGRRADSPLHF.

This chain uses TRBV6-5 with TRBJ2-5, with 13 bases matching TRBD2. The germline CDR1 and CDR2 sequences are MNHEY and SVGAGI. The trim removed 0 bases at V and 5 bases at J, leaving 0 bases unmatched. This CDR3 spans 15 amino acids. The CDR3 DNA reads TGTGCCAGCAGTTACTCACTAGCGGGGGGGGAGACCCAGTACTTC. Protein: CASSYSLAGGETQYF.

The chain recombines TRBV2 with TRBJ2-7; maybe TRBD1 (5 bases). The CDR3 sequence is 12 residues long. The V end was cut by 7 bases, the J end by 5 bases, with 12 bases between. Per the germline V gene, CDR1 is SNHLY and CDR2 is FYNNEI. In DNA form, the CDR3 reads TGTGCCAGCAAACCGACAGTCCACGAGCAGTACTTC. It yields the protein CASKPTVHEQYF.

This chain links TRBV29-1 with TRBJ2-2; D is possibly TRBD2 (5 bases). CDR1 SQVTM and CDR2 ANQGSEA come from the germline V gene. Deletions cut 2 bases from V and 1 base from J, with 11 bases between. The CDR3 has 15 residues. The CDR3 here is CSVEQAGLNTGELFF. In DNA form, the CDR3 reads TGCAGCGTTGAACAGGCGGGCTTGAACACCGGGGAGCTGTTTTTT.

This chain uses TRBV7-9 with TRBJ2-5, with D perhaps matching TRBD2 (6 bases). CDR1 is SEHNR and CDR2 is FQNEAQ in the germline V gene (reference sequence). The germline V and J ends were trimmed by 6 bases and 5 bases, with 10 bases remaining between them. CDR3 length: 12 amino acids. This CDR3 is CASSGRGETQYF. DNA for the CDR3: TGTGCCAGCAGTGGTCGGGGGGAGACCCAGTACTTC.

The chain is built from TRBV10-3 and TRBJ2-5, with a weak D call TRBD2 (6 bases). The length of the CDR3 is 13 residues. Germline loops: CDR1 ENHRY, CDR2 SYGVKD. Trimming took 6 bases from V and 4 from J, leaving 12 bases between them. CDR3 amino acids: CAISDGGTETQYF. CDR3 DNA: TGTGCCATCAGCGACGGCGGGACAGAGACCCAGTACTTC.

In its sample, this clonotype was seen many times. CDR3: CASSQAWLGGNEKLFF. The CDR3 bases are TGCGCCAGCAGCCAAGCATGGCTGGGGGGAAATGAAAAACTGTTTTTT. The chain has TRBV4-3 and TRBJ1-4, with D maybe TRBD1 (5 bases). V shed 1 base and J shed 5 bases, with 14 bases lying between them. This CDR3 contains 16 residues. Germline loops: CDR1 LGHNA, CDR2 YSLEER.